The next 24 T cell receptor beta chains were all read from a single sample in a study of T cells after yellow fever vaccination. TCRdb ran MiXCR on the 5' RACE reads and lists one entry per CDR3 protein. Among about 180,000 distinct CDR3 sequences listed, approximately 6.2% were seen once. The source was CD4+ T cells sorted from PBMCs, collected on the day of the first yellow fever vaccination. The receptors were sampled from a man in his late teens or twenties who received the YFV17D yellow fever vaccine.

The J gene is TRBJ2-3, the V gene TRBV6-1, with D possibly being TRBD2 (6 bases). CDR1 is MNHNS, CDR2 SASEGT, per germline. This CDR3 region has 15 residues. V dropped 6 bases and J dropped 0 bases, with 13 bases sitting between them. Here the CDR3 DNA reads TGTGCCAGCAGCGATAGCGGCACTAGCACAGATACGCAGTATTTT. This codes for CASSDSGTSTDTQYF.

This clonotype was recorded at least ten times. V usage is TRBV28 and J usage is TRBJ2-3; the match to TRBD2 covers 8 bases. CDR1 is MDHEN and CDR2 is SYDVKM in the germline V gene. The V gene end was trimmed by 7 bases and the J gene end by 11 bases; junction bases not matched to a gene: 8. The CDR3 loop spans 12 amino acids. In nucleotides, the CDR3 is TGTGCCAGCAACGGGGGGGCCGTGGAGCAGTATTTT. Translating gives CASNGGAVEQYF.

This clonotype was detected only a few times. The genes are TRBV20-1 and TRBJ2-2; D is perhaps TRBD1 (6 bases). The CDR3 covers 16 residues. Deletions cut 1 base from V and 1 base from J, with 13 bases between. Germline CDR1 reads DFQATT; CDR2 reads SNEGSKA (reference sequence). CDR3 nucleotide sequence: TGCAGTGCTAGAGTTTCGGCAGGGGAGAACACCGGGGAGCTGTTTTTT. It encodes CSARVSAGENTGELFF.

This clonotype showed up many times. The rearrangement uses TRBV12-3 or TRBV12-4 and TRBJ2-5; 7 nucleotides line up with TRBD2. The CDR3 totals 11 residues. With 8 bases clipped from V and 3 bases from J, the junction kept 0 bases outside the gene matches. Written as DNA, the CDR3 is TGTGCCAGCGGGGGGGAAGAGACCCAGTACTTC. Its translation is CASGGEETQYF.

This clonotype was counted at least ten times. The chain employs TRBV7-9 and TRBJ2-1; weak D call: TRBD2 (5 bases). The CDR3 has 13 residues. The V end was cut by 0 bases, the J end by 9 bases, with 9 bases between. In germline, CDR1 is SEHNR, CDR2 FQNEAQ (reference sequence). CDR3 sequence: CASSLARESEQFF. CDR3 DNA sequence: TGTGCCAGCAGCTTAGCCCGGGAAAGTGAGCAGTTCTTC.

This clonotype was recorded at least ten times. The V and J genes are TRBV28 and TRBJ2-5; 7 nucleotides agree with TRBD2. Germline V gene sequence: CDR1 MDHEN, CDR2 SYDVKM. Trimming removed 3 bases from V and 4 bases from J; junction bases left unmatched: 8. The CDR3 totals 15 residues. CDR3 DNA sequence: TGTGCCAGCAGTTTCCCCTCTGGGACTATAGAGACCCAGTACTTC. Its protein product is CASSFPSGTIETQYF.

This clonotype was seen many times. CDR3 region: CSASTDYEQYF. The DNA for the CDR3 is TGCAGTGCTAGCACGGATTACGAGCAGTACTTC. The chain couples TRBV20-1 to TRBJ2-7; no definite D call. This CDR3 region has 11 residues. V lost 3 bases and J 4 bases, leaving 7 bases between the germline ends. Germline CDR1 DFQATT, CDR2 SNEGSKA (reference sequence).

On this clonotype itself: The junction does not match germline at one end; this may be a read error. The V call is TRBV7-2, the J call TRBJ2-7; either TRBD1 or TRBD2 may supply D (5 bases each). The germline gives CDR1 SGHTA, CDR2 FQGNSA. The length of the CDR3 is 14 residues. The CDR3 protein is CASSPGPGKYEHYF. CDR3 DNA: TGTGCCAGCAGCCCGGGACCAGGTAAATACGAGCACTACTTC.

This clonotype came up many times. The CDR3 DNA is TGCGCCAGCAGCCAGACAGGGAATAACTATGGCTACACCTTC. This sequence encodes CASSQTGNNYGYTF. The rearrangement joins TRBV4-3 to TRBJ1-2, with 7 nucleotides matching TRBD1. J was trimmed by 1 base and V by 3 bases; bases with no gene match: 2. The CDR3 has 14 residues. In germline, CDR1 is LGHNA, CDR2 YSLEER.

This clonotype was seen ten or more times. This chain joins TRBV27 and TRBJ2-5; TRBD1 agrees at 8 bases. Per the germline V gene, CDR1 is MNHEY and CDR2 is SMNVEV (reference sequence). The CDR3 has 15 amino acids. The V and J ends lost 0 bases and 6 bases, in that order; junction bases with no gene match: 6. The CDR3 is CASSLSAGGWKTQYF. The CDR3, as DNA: TGTGCCAGCAGTTTATCCGCAGGGGGCTGGAAGACCCAGTACTTC.

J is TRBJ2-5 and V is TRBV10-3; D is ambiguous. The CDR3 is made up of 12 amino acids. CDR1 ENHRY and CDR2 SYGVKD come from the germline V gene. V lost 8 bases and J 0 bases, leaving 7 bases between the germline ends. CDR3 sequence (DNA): TGTGCCATCCGGGCCAACCAAGAGACCCAGTACTTC. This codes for CAIRANQETQYF.

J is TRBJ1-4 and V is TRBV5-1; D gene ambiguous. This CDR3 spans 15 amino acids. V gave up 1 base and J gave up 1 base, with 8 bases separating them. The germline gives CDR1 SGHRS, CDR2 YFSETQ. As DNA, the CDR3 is TGCGCCAGCAGCTTGAAGGGAGAAACTAATGAAAAACTGTTTTTT. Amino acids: CASSLKGETNEKLFF.

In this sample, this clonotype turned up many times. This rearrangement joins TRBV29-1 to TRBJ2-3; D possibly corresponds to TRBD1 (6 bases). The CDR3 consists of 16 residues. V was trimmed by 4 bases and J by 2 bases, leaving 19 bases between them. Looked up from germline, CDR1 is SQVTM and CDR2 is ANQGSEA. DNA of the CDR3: TGCAGCGTTGGGGGGCTAGCCCTGCTGAACACAGATACGCAGTATTTT. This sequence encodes CSVGGLALLNTDTQYF.

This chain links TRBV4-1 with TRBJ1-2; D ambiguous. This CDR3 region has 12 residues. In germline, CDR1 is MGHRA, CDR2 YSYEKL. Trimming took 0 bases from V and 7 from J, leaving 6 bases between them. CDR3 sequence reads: CASSQEPRGYTF. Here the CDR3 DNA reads TGCGCCAGCAGCCAAGAGCCTCGTGGCTACACCTTC.

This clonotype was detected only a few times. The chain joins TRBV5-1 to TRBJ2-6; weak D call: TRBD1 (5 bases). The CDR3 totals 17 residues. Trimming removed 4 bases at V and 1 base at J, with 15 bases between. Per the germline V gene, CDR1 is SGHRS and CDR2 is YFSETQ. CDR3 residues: CASSRRQLTSGANVLTF. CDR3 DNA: TGCGCCAGCAGCCGAAGACAGTTAACTTCTGGGGCCAACGTCCTGACTTTC.

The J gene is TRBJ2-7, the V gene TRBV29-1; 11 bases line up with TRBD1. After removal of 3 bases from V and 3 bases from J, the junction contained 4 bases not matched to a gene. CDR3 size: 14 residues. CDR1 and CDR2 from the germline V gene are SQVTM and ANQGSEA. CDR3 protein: CSVDDGTGGYEQYF. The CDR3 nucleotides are TGCAGCGTTGATGACGGGACAGGGGGCTACGAGCAGTACTTC.

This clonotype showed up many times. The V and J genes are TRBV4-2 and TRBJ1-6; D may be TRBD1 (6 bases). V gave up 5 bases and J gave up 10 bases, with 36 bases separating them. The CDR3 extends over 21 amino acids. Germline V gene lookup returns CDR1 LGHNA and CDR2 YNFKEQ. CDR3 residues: CASSRTPTADSGVVDISPLHF. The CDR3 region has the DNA TGTGCCAGCAGCAGGACCCCGACCGCGGACAGTGGGGTGGTGGATATCTCACCCCTCCACTTT.

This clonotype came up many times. The CDR3 bases are TGCGCCAGCAGCTTGAGACGCGATAATGAGCAGTTCTTC. It codes for CASSLRRDNEQFF. The chain combines TRBV5-1 with TRBJ2-1; D not resolved. CDR1 is SGHRS and CDR2 is YFSETQ in the germline V gene. CDR3 length: 13 amino acids. Trimming shortened V by 1 base and J by 7 bases, and 9 bases separated the two germline ends.

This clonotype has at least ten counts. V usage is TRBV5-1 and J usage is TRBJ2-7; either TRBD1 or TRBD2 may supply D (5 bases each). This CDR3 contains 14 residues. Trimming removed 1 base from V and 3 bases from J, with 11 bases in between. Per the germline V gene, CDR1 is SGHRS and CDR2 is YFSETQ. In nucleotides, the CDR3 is TGCGCCAGCAGCTTGATAGGGGCGGGCTACGAGCAGTACGTC. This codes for CASSLIGAGYEQYV.

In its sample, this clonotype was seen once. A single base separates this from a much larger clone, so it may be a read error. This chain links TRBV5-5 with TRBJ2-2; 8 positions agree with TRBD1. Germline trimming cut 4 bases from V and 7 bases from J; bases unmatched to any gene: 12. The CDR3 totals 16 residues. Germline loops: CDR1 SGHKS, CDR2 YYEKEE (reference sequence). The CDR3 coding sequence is TGTGCCAGCAGCGCAAACAGGGGGGTGGGCAACGGGGAGCTGTTTTTT. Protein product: CASSANRGVGNGELFF.

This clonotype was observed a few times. The CDR3 here is CASSPGQTWDGYTF. CDR3 bases: TGCGCCAGCAGCCCGGGACAGACCTGGGATGGCTACACCTTC. The chain links TRBV5-1 to TRBJ1-2, with TRBD1 matching 7 bases. Germline-derived CDR1 and CDR2 are SGHRS and YFSETQ. The CDR3 runs to 14 residues. J was trimmed by 6 bases and V by 4 bases; bases with no gene match: 9.

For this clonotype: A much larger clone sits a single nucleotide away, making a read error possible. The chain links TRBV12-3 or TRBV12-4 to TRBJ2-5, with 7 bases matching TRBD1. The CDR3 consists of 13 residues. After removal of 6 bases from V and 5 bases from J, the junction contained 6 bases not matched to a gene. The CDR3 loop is CASSRDRHETQYF. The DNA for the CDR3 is TGTGCCAGCAGCCGGGACAGACACGAGACCCAGTACTTC.

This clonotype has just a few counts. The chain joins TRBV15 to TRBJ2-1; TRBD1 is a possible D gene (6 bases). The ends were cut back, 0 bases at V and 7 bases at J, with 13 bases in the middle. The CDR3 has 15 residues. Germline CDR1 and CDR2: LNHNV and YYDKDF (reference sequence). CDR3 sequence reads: CATSRERDTENEQFF. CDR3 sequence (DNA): TGTGCCACCAGCAGAGAACGGGACACAGAAAATGAGCAGTTCTTC.

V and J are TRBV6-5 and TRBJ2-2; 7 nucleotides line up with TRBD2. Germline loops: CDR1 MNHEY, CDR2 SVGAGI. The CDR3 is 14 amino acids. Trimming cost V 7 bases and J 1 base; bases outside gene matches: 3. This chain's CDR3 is CASTGGGNTGELFF. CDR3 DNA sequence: TGTGCCAGCACCGGCGGGGGGAACACCGGGGAGCTGTTTTTT.